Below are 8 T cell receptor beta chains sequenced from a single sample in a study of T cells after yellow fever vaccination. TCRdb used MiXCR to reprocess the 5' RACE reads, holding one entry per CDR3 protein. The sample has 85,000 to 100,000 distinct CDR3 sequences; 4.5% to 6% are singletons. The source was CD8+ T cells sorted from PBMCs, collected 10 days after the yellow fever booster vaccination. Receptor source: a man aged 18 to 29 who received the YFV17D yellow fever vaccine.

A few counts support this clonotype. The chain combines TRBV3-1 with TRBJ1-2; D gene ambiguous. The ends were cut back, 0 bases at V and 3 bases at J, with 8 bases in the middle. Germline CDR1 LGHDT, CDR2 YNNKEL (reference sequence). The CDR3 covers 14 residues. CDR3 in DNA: TGTGCCAGCAGCCAAGATCGGGCTTACTATGGCTACACCTTC. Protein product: CASSQDRAYYGYTF.

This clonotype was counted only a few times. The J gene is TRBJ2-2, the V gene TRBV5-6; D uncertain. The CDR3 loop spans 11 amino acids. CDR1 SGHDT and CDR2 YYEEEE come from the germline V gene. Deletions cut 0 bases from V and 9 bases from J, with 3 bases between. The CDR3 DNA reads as TGTGCCAGCAGCTTGGACCGGGAGCTGTTTTTT. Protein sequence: CASSLDRELFF. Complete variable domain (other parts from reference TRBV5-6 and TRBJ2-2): DAGVTQSPTHLIKTRGQQVTLRCSPKSGHDTVSWYQQALGQGPQFIFQYYEEEERQRGNFPDRFSGHQFPNYSSELNVNALLLGDSALYLCASSLDRELFFGEGSRLTVL.

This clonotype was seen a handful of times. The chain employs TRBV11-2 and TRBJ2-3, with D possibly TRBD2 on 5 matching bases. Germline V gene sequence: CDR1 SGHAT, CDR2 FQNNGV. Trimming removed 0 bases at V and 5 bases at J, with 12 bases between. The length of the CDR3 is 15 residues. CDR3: CASSLEGLAGDTQYF. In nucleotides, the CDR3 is TGTGCCAGCAGCTTAGAAGGTCTAGCAGGAGATACGCAGTATTTT.

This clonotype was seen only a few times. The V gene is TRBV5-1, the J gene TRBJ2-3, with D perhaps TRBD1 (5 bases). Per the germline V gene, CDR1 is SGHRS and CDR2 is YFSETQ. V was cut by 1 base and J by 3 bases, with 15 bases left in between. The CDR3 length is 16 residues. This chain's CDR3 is CASSLFKGLGTDTQYF. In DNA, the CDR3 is TGCGCCAGCAGCTTGTTTAAGGGGCTGGGTACAGATACGCAGTATTTT.

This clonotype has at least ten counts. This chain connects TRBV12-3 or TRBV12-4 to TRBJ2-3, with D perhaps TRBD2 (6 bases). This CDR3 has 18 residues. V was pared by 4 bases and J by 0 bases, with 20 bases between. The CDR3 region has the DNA TGTGCCAGCAGTTGGCCTAGCGCACAATTCCCTAGCACAGATACGCAGTATTTT. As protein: CASSWPSAQFPSTDTQYF.

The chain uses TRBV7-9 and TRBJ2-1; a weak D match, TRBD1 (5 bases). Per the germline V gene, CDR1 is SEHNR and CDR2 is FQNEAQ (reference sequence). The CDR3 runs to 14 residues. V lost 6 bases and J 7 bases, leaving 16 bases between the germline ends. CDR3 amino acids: CASSPGEGENEQFF. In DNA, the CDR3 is TGTGCCAGCAGTCCGGGCGAAGGGGAAAATGAGCAGTTCTTC.

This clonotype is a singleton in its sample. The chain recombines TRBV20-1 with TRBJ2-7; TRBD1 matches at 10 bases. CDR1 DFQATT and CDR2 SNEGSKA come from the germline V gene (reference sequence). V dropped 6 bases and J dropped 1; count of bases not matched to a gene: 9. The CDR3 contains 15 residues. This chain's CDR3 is CSAGGTGERSYEQYF. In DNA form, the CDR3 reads TGCAGTGCAGGCGGGACAGGGGAGAGGTCCTACGAGCAGTACTTC.

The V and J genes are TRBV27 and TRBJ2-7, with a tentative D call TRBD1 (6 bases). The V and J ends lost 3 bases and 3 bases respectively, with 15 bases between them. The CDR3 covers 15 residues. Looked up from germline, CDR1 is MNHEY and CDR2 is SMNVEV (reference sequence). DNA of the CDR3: TGTGCCAGCAGTTTTCAGACAGGAATAAACTACGAGCAGTACTTC. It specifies CASSFQTGINYEQYF.